The source of this T cell receptor beta chain is a study of STAT5B mutations in CD4+ large granular lymphocyte leukemia. The CDR3 consists of 16 residues. V shed 1 base and J shed 3 bases, with 12 bases lying between them. The germline V gene has CDR1 MNHNY and CDR2 SVGAGI (reference sequence). General study results and limits: Roughly a quarter of private leukemic clonotypes occurred rarely in other patients' non-leukemic repertoires.

Remarks on this clone: The target antigen is unknown.

This table comes from immunoSEQ multiplex PCR, and its TCRdb copy is limited to in-frame clones, with some not included. The table lists about 30,000 clones, 76% of them singletons, with roughly 2% in the top ten. The receptor was derived from a human donor in good health. Specimen: CD4+ T cells from blood buffy coats. V usage is TRBV6-6 and J usage is TRBJ1-4; no firm D call. CDR3 nucleotide sequence: TGTGCCAGCAGTTACTACCCGCTATCGGCTAATGAAAAACTGTTTTTT. Its protein is CASSYYPLSANEKLFF.